The sequence of this TCR beta chain was determined in a study of technical replicates of blood from several donors. Assay used: immunoSEQ multiplex PCR; TCRdb lists only in-frame clones, some missing. The data contain about 80,000 clones, roughly 94% of them singletons. The CDR3 spans 17 residues. V shed 0 bases and J 8 bases; nucleotides not matched to a gene: 8. Germline-derived CDR1 and CDR2 are KGHSH and LQKENI. This chain links TRBV18 with TRBJ2-1; 12 bases align to TRBD2. The specimen sequenced was T cells isolated from PBMCs. The TCR comes from a human donor in good health. The CDR3 nucleotides are TGTGCCAGCTCACCACCGACTAGCGGGAGTGCGATCGATGAGCAGTTCTTC. This codes for CASSPPTSGSAIDEQFF.